This T cell receptor beta chain was recovered during a study of Tregs in tolerant kidney transplant recipients. About the study: Related graft donors supplied nonmyeloablative bone marrow transplants, and mixed chimerism was transient.

CDR1 is SGHTA and CDR2 is FQGNSA in the germline V gene. J gave up 8 bases and V 7 bases, and 8 bases lay outside the gene matches. The CDR3 has 14 amino acids. The study's findings and limits: Nucleotide sequences could not be compared across some patients' samples due to primer changes.

Details on this clone: Its antigen is undetermined.

Profiled with immunoSEQ multiplex PCR; TCRdb holds only in-frame clones, not every one. The repertoire holds about 110,000 clones, with nearly 90% as singletons. The receptor comes from a human donor who received a combined kidney and bone marrow transplant. The source was CD4+ T cells from blood, collected before the transplant. V and J are TRBV7-2 and TRBJ2-3; 11 bases map to TRBD2. CDR3 amino acids: CASTSGGPPATQYF. The CDR3 DNA reads TGTGCCAGCACTAGCGGGGGGCCACCAGCTACGCAGTATTTT.